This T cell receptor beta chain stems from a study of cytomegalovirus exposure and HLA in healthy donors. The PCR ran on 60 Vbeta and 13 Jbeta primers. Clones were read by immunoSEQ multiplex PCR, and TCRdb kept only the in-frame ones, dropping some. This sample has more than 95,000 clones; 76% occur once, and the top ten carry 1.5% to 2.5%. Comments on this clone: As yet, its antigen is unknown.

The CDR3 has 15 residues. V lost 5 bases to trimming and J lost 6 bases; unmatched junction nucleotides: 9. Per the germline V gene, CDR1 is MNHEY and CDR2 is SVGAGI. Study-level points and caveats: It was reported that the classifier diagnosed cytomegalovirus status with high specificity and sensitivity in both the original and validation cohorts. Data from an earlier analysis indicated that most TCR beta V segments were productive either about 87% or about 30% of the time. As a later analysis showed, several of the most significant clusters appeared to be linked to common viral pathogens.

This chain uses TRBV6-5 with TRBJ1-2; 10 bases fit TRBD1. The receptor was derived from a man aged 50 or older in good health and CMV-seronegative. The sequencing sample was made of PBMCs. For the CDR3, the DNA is TGTGCCAGCAGTACATCGGGACAGGGGTTCAATGGCTACACCTTC. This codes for CASSTSGQGFNGYTF.